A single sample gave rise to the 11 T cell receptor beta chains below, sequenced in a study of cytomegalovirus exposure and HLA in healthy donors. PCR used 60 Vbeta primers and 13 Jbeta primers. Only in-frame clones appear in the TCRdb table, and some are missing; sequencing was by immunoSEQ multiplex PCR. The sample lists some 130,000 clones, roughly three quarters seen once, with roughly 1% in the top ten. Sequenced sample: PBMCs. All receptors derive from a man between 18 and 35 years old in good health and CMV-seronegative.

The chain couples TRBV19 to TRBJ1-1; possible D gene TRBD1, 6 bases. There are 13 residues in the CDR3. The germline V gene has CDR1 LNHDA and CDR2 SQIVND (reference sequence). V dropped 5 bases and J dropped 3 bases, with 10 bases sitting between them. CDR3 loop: CASSATGHTEAFF. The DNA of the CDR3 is TGTGCCAGTAGTGCTACAGGGCACACTGAAGCTTTCTTT.

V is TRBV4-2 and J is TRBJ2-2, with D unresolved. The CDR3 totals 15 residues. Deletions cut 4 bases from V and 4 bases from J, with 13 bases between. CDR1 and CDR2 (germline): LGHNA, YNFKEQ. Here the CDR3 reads CASSPPEFLTGELFF. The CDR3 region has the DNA TGTGCCAGCAGCCCGCCCGAGTTCCTCACCGGGGAGCTGTTTTTT.

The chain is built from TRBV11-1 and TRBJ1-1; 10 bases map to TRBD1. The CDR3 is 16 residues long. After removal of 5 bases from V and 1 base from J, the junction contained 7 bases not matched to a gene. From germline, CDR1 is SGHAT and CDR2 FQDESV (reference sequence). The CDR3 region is CASSPPTGGRNTEAFF. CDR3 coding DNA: TGTGCCAGCAGCCCGCCGACAGGGGGCCGGAACACTGAAGCTTTCTTT.

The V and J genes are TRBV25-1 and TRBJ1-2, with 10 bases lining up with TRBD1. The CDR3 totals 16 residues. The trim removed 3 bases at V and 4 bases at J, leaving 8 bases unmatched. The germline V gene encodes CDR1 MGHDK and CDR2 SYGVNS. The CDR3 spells CASSDHRTGGVYGYTF. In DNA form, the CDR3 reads TGTGCCAGCAGTGATCATAGGACAGGGGGGGTCTATGGCTACACCTTC.

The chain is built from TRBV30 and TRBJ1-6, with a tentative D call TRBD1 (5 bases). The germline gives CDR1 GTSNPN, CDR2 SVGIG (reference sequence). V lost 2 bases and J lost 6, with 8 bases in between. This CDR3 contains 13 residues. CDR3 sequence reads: CAWSRGSNSPLHF. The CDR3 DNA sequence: TGTGCCTGGAGTCGGGGGTCTAATTCACCCCTCCACTTT.

The CDR3 DNA is TGTGCCAGCAGCGACGGGACAGCCTATCAGCCCCAGCATTTT. It is translated as CASSDGTAYQPQHF. The chain recombines TRBV9 with TRBJ1-5, with 7 bases identical to TRBD1. V was pared by 3 bases and J by 5 bases, with 5 bases of the junction left unmatched. This CDR3 is built from 14 residues. The germline V gene has CDR1 SGDLS and CDR2 YYNGEE.

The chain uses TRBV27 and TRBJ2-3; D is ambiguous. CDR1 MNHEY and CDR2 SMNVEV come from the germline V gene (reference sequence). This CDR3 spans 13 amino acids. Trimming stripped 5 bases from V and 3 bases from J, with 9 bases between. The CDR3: CASSPLTTDTQYF. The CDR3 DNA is TGTGCCAGCAGTCCCCTCACAACAGATACGCAGTATTTT.

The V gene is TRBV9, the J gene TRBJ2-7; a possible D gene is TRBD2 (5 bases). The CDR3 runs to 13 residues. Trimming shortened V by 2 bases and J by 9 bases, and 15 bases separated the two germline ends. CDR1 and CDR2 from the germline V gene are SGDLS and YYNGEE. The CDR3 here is CASSVGDNRVQYF. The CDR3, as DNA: TGTGCCAGCAGCGTCGGGGATAATAGGGTGCAGTACTTC.

The CDR3 loop reads CASSQEITGNTQYF. CDR3 bases: TGTGCCAGCAGCCAAGAGATCACAGGGAATACGCAGTATTTT. The rearrangement links TRBV14 to TRBJ2-3; D is perhaps TRBD1 (6 bases). This CDR3 region has 14 residues. The V end was cut by 0 bases, the J end by 7 bases, with 11 bases between. Germline V gives CDR1 SGHDN, CDR2 FVKESK.

CDR3 coding DNA: TGTGCCAGCAGCTGGAGAGGAGCTGAGACAACTAATGAAAAACTGTTTTTT. Translated: CASSWRGAETTNEKLFF. The V call is TRBV5-6, the J call TRBJ1-4; no reliable D call. V lost 3 bases and J lost 0, with 15 bases in between. The CDR3 has 17 residues. Per the germline V gene, CDR1 is SGHDT and CDR2 is YYEEEE.

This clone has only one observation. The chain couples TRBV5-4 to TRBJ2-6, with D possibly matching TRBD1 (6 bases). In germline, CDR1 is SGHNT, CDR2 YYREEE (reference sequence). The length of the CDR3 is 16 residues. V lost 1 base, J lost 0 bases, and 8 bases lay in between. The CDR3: CASSLLGGSGANVLTF. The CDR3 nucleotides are TGTGCCAGCAGCTTGCTAGGGGGCTCTGGGGCCAACGTCCTGACTTTC.